This TCR beta chain derives from a study of T cells in tuberculosis. TCRdb's table, derived via immunoSEQ multiplex PCR, lists solely in-frame clones and lacks some. The table records approximately 29,000 clones, 90% of them present only once. This clone was observed a few times. The CDR3 has 16 residues. In germline, CDR1 is SEHNR, CDR2 FQNEAQ (reference sequence). Trimming pared 1 base from V and 7 bases from J, leaving 16 bases between. The TCR sequence derives from a donor aged 5 to 30 with latent tuberculosis or without tuberculosis infection. Sequencing was performed on PBMCs. The chain links TRBV7-9 to TRBJ1-4; D remains ambiguous. The CDR3 sequence is CASSLDYSEPAEKLFF. CDR3 bases: TGTGCCAGCAGCTTAGACTATTCAGAGCCCGCTGAAAAACTGTTTTTT.